These 26 T cell receptor beta chains came from one sample sequenced in a study of T cell changes during pregnancy in multiple sclerosis (dated by TCRdb to the late 2010s). To prepare the library, the immunoSEQ multiplex PCR assay was applied. Held by TCRdb, this immuneACCESS table contains in-frame sequences only and omits some clones. Under half of the omission traces to an unresolved V gene where checked; the cause of the rest is unknown. Within this sample are about 34,000 clones, with around nine tenths of them counted one time only. The biggest ten clones account for 3% to 4.5% of the sample. This specimen was CD8+ T cells from peripheral blood mononuclear cells, taken in the third trimester of pregnancy. These receptors all come from a female donor with multiple sclerosis, enrolled in a pregnancy study.

Written as DNA, the CDR3 is TGTGCCAGCAGGTTGACAGCTAACACTGAAGCTTTCTTT. It specifies CASRLTANTEAFF. This chain joins TRBV6-4 and TRBJ1-1; tentatively, D is TRBD1 (5 bases). Trimming stripped 6 bases from V and 2 bases from J, with 10 bases between. The V gene's germline CDR1 is MRHNA and CDR2 SNTAGT. The CDR3 extends over 13 amino acids.

This clone was found once. This rearrangement joins TRBV6-4 to TRBJ1-2; D possibly corresponds to TRBD1 (6 bases). V was pared by 10 bases and J by 8 bases, with 17 bases between. Germline CDR1 and CDR2: MRHNA and SNTAGT. This CDR3 contains 12 residues. For the CDR3, the DNA is TGTGCCACCTGGGGGGGCGCGGAAGGCTACACCTTC. It codes for CATWGGAEGYTF.

V and J are TRBV10-3 and TRBJ2-7; TRBD1 is a possible D gene (5 bases). The CDR3 is 11 amino acids. CDR1 and CDR2 from the germline V gene are ENHRY and SYGVKD. V lost 7 bases, J lost 4 bases, and 8 bases lay in between. The CDR3 reads CAITAGYEQYF. In DNA, the CDR3 is TGTGCCATCACTGCAGGGTACGAGCAGTACTTC.

The rearrangement links TRBV11-2 to TRBJ2-5; the D is unclear. This CDR3 contains 10 residues. The V end lost 10 bases, the J end lost 3 bases, and 6 bases lay between the germline ends. Germline V lookup: CDR1 SGHAT, CDR2 FQNNGV. For the CDR3, the DNA is TGTGCCACCCAGGAAGAGACCCAGTACTTC. Translating gives CATQEETQYF.

In the case of this clone: Germline and junction disagree at one end, which may indicate a read error. The chain joins TRBV7-7 to TRBJ2-1; 8 bases align to TRBD2. This CDR3 region has 14 residues. Germline V gives CDR1 SSHAT, CDR2 FNYEAQ (reference sequence). The CDR3 DNA is TGTGCTAGCAGCTTTAGGCTAGCGGGCGATGAGCAGTTCTTC. It yields the protein CASSFRLAGDEQFF. The full variable domain, with the rest looked up from reference TRBV7-7 and TRBJ2-1, is GAGVSQSPRYKVTKRGQDVTLRCDPISSHATLYWYQQALGQGPEFLTYFNYEAQPDKSGLPSDRFSAERPEGSISTLTIQRTEQRDSAMYRCASSFRLAGDEQFFGPGTRLTVL.

This rearrangement joins TRBV6-1 to TRBJ2-7; 10 nucleotides match TRBD2. With V trimmed by 4 bases and J by 5 bases, 5 bases remained unmatched. Germline CDR1 and CDR2: MNHNS and SASEGT. This CDR3 comprises 14 residues. Here the CDR3 DNA reads TGTGCCAGCAGTGGAGTAGCGGGAGGCCACGAGCAGTACTTC. Amino acid sequence: CASSGVAGGHEQYF.

The rearrangement links TRBV7-9 to TRBJ2-5; no definite D call. Trimming removed 5 bases from V and 1 base from J, with 2 bases in between. The CDR3 has 11 residues. Germline-derived CDR1 and CDR2 are SEHNR and FQNEAQ (reference sequence). CDR3 nucleotides: TGTGCCAGCAGCCTCCAAGAGACCCAGTACTTC. Translation gives CASSLQETQYF.

This chain connects TRBV4-2 to TRBJ1-1; TRBD1 aligns across 8 bases. CDR1 LGHNA and CDR2 YNFKEQ come from the germline V gene. Trimming cost V 0 bases and J 3 bases; bases outside gene matches: 6. The CDR3 sequence is 16 residues long. CDR3 in DNA: TGTGCCAGCAGCCAAGATAGCGGCAGGGGGCACACTGAAGCTTTCTTT. It is translated as CASSQDSGRGHTEAFF.

This CDR3 is CASAGEGRIGYTF. The CDR3 coding sequence is TGTGCCAGCGCGGGGGAGGGGAGAATTGGCTACACCTTC. The V gene is TRBV2, the J gene TRBJ1-2; weak D call: TRBD1 (5 bases). The CDR3 is 13 residues long. Per the germline V gene, CDR1 is SNHLY and CDR2 is FYNNEI. Trimming cost V 8 bases and J 7 bases, with 17 bases left between them.

V gene TRBV9 combines with J gene TRBJ1-2; TRBD1 might be the D (5 bases). This CDR3 is built from 14 residues. CDR1 SGDLS and CDR2 YYNGEE come from the germline V gene. Trimming removed 2 bases from V and 0 bases from J, with 8 bases in between. For the CDR3, the DNA is TGTGCCAGCAGCGTTGGGGGGACTAACTATGGCTACACCTTC. Translating gives CASSVGGTNYGYTF.

The gene calls are TRBV7-9 and TRBJ2-5, with D unclear. V lost 5 bases, J lost 2 bases, and 6 bases lay in between. CDR3 size: 12 residues. Germline CDR1 reads SEHNR; CDR2 reads FQNEAQ (reference sequence). The CDR3 DNA reads TGTGCCAGCAGCCTACTACAAGAGACCCAGTACTTC. Translating it yields CASSLLQETQYF.

The CDR3 loop reads CASSPGLAGKETQYF. CDR3 sequence (DNA): TGTGCCAGCAGCCCCGGCCTAGCGGGGAAAGAGACCCAGTACTTC. This chain links TRBV9 with TRBJ2-5; TRBD2 matches 9 bases. Germline-derived CDR1 and CDR2 are SGDLS and YYNGEE. V gave up 4 bases and J gave up 3 bases; unmatched junction bases: 7. This CDR3 spans 15 amino acids.

This chain uses TRBV4-1 with TRBJ2-2, with 10 bases lining up with TRBD2. The CDR3 has 21 residues. V dropped 0 bases and J dropped 4; count of bases not matched to a gene: 17. Germline values: CDR1 MGHRA, CDR2 YSYEKL. CDR3 residues: CASSQEGEGAGGSSGTGELFF. As DNA, the CDR3 is TGCGCCAGCAGCCAAGAAGGAGAGGGAGCGGGGGGGAGCTCGGGCACCGGGGAGCTGTTTTTT.

The chain joins TRBV9 to TRBJ2-2; D gene uncertain. Germline loops: CDR1 SGDLS, CDR2 YYNGEE. V was cut by 3 bases and J by 1 base, with 10 bases left in between. The CDR3 is 15 amino acids. The CDR3 DNA is TGTGCCAGCAGCGCCCCTCTTAGGAACACCGGGGAGCTGTTTTTT. As protein: CASSAPLRNTGELFF.

The chain joins TRBV7-7 to TRBJ2-2, with D unclear. Germline V gene data show CDR1 as SSHAT and CDR2 as FNYEAQ (reference sequence). Trimming removed 3 bases from V and 6 bases from J, with 5 bases in between. The CDR3 extends over 12 amino acids. CDR3 sequence reads: CASSFGSGELFF. DNA of the CDR3: TGTGCCAGCAGCTTCGGGTCCGGGGAGCTGTTTTTT.

V and J are TRBV7-9 and TRBJ2-7; 7 bases match TRBD1. Germline trimming cut 5 bases from V and 3 bases from J; bases unmatched to any gene: 4. In germline, CDR1 is SEHNR, CDR2 FQNEAQ (reference sequence). The CDR3 is 13 residues long. The DNA for the CDR3 is TGTGCCAGCAGCGGGACAGCCAACTACGAGCAGTACTTC. It specifies CASSGTANYEQYF.

This sequence joins TRBV7-2 and TRBJ1-2; a possible D gene is TRBD1 (6 bases). CDR1 SGHTA and CDR2 FQGNSA come from the germline V gene. The CDR3 has 14 residues. V gave up 4 bases and J gave up 3 bases, with 12 bases separating them. The CDR3 DNA reads TGTGCCAGCAGCTCCTGGACAGAAGACTATGGCTACACCTTC. Protein sequence: CASSSWTEDYGYTF.

This rearrangement joins TRBV6-1 to TRBJ1-6; TRBD1 matches 8 bases. Germline V CDR1 and CDR2: MNHNS, SASEGT. V lost 7 bases to trimming and J lost 7 bases; unmatched junction nucleotides: 9. This CDR3 region has 15 residues. The CDR3 nucleotides are TGTGCCAGCATTACCCGGACAGGGTTAAATTCACCCCTCCACTTT. This sequence encodes CASITRTGLNSPLHF.

V and J are TRBV30 and TRBJ1-4, with TRBD1 matching 10 bases. The CDR3 runs 14 residues. Germline assignment: CDR1 GTSNPN and CDR2 SVGIG (reference sequence). The V segment lost 1 base and the J segment 6 bases; nucleotides outside the gene matches: 2. DNA for the CDR3: TGTGCCTGGAGTGAAGGGACAGGGGATGAAAAACTGTTTTTT. Translation gives CAWSEGTGDEKLFF.

The gene calls are TRBV7-3 and TRBJ2-3; 10 bases line up with TRBD2. The CDR3 has 15 residues. V lost 0 bases and J lost 7; bases outside the gene matches: 4. The germline V gene encodes CDR1 SGHTA and CDR2 FQGTGA. In DNA form, the CDR3 reads TGTGCCAGCAGCTTAACAGCGGGGGGGTCCTATACGCAGTATTTT. Translation gives CASSLTAGGSYTQYF.

A single count supports this clone. The chain combines TRBV19 with TRBJ2-3; 7 bases map to TRBD2. Germline V gene data show CDR1 as LNHDA and CDR2 as SQIVND (reference sequence). J was trimmed by 0 bases and V by 7 bases; bases with no gene match: 7. The CDR3 spans 15 residues. The CDR3 nucleotides read TGTGCCAGTACCAAAGTAGCGGGCAGCACAGATACGCAGTATTTT. Protein sequence: CASTKVAGSTDTQYF.

The V gene is TRBV7-2, the J gene TRBJ2-2; TRBD2 matches 14 bases. V was pared by 3 bases and J by 7 bases, with 13 bases of the junction left unmatched. CDR3 size: 19 residues. CDR1 and CDR2 from the germline V gene are SGHTA and FQGNSA. The CDR3 sequence is CASSFFGRLAGGPNGELFF. As DNA, the CDR3 is TGTGCCAGCAGCTTCTTCGGGAGACTAGCGGGGGGGCCTAACGGGGAGCTGTTTTTT.

The chain links TRBV7-2 to TRBJ2-1; the match to TRBD2 covers 8 bases. The CDR3 runs 15 residues. Per germline, CDR1 SGHTA and CDR2 FQGNSA. Unmatched junction bases numbered 8, after V lost 3 bases and J lost 7 bases. Written as DNA, the CDR3 is TGTGCCAGCAGCTTCGGACTAGCCCTGGCTAATGAGCAGTTCTTC. Protein: CASSFGLALANEQFF.

This chain links TRBV5-5 with TRBJ2-7; TRBD1 aligns across 9 bases. Germline values: CDR1 SGHKS, CDR2 YYEKEE (reference sequence). This CDR3 comprises 13 residues. V lost 3 bases to trimming and J lost 5 bases; unmatched junction nucleotides: 3. CDR3 sequence (DNA): TGTGCCAGCAGCTCGGGACAGGGCCACGAGCAGTACTTC. Translation gives CASSSGQGHEQYF.

This chain joins TRBV4-1 and TRBJ2-6; a possible D gene is TRBD2 (5 bases). Germline CDR1 MGHRA, CDR2 YSYEKL. The CDR3 loop spans 17 amino acids. Trimming removed 5 bases from V and 2 bases from J, with 16 bases in between. The CDR3 DNA sequence: TGCGCCAGCAGCATGAGTGAGGGCCAGACTGGGGCCAACGTCCTGACTTTC. This translates into CASSMSEGQTGANVLTF.

The rearrangement uses TRBV19 and TRBJ1-1; TRBD1 agrees at 12 bases. In germline, CDR1 is LNHDA, CDR2 SQIVND (reference sequence). Germline trimming cut 3 bases from V and 0 bases from J; bases unmatched to any gene: 5. The CDR3 has 17 residues. The CDR3 protein is CASSIPGTGGLNTEAFF. CDR3 nucleotide sequence: TGTGCCAGTAGTATCCCCGGGACAGGGGGCCTGAACACTGAAGCTTTCTTT.